This record covers a single T cell receptor beta chain. The data belong to a study of blood T cell repertoires in COVID-19. Germline trimming cut 9 bases from V and 0 bases from J; bases unmatched to any gene: 10. Per germline, CDR1 MRHNA and CDR2 SNTAGT. This CDR3 is 16 amino acids long. Sequencing used immunoSEQ multiplex PCR; TCRdb keeps in-frame clones, though not all of them. The repertoire holds roughly 100,000 clones, with about three quarters as singletons. This chain links TRBV6-4 with TRBJ2-3; 9 nucleotides agree with TRBD2. The sequenced sample was peripheral blood. This clonotype originated in a man aged 65 to 85 with acute or convalescent COVID-19. The CDR3 region is CASQSVAGVSTDTQYF. The CDR3 nucleotides read TGTGCCAGTCAGTCCGTAGCGGGAGTGAGCACAGATACGCAGTATTTT.